This entry lists 9 T cell receptor beta chains sequenced from one sample in a study of blood T cells in healthy people across ages. Using a J-beta primer mix together with a sample-barcoded 5' primer, a second PCR was run for about 7 to 12 cycles. One entry per CDR3 protein, called by TCRdb with MiXCR from the 5' RACE reads. The table has 750,000 to 950,000 distinct CDR3 sequences, 25% to 30% seen once. Separately, the same data were catalogued under a study of T cells of mothers and their children.

The sequenced sample consisted of blood. Receptors originate from a boy between 5 and 17 years old in good health.

This clonotype turned up a few times. CDR3 loop: CASSIGTSGGQETQYF. In nucleotides, the CDR3 is TGTGCCAGCAGCATTGGGACTAGCGGGGGCCAAGAGACCCAGTACTTC. The chain employs TRBV9 and TRBJ2-5; 14 bases match TRBD2. The V gene end was trimmed by 4 bases and the J gene end by 1 base; junction bases not matched to a gene: 3. In germline, CDR1 is SGDLS, CDR2 YYNGEE. CDR3 length: 16 amino acids.

V is TRBV6-5 and J is TRBJ2-5; 9 bases align to TRBD1. The germline CDR1 and CDR2 sequences are MNHEY and SVGAGI. The CDR3 loop spans 15 amino acids. V shed 2 bases and J 7 bases; nucleotides not matched to a gene: 8. As DNA, the CDR3 is TGTGCCAGCAGTTACGCCCGGGACAGGGAAGGGACCCAGTACTTC. It yields the protein CASSYARDREGTQYF.

This clonotype was detected only a few times. The chain joins TRBV15 to TRBJ2-3; D is ambiguous. The CDR3 is made up of 14 amino acids. Germline CDR1 reads LNHNV; CDR2 reads YYDKDF (reference sequence). V lost 0 bases and J 2 bases, leaving 6 bases between the germline ends. This chain's CDR3 is CATSRDIITDTQYF. The CDR3 DNA is TGTGCCACCAGCAGAGACATAATCACAGATACGCAGTATTTT.

V and J are TRBV25-1 and TRBJ2-5, with TRBD2 identical over 7 bases. Germline V gives CDR1 MGHDK, CDR2 SYGVNS. The CDR3 has 16 amino acids. V was pared by 2 bases and J by 0 bases, with 6 bases of the junction left unmatched. CDR3 in amino acids: CASSETRAGHQETQYF. CDR3 bases: TGTGCCAGCAGTGAAACTCGAGCGGGGCACCAAGAGACCCAGTACTTC.

V usage is TRBV2 and J usage is TRBJ2-7, with TRBD1 identical over 7 bases. Germline CDR1 is SNHLY and CDR2 is FYNNEI. Germline trimming cut 7 bases from V and 2 bases from J; bases unmatched to any gene: 5. CDR3 size: 13 residues. CDR3 loop: CASNQQGPYEQYF. In nucleotides, the CDR3 is TGTGCCAGCAACCAACAGGGGCCCTACGAGCAGTACTTC. Filled out from reference TRBV2 and TRBJ2-7, the complete variable domain reads EPEVTQTPSHQVTQMGQEVILRCVPISNHLYFYWYRQILGQKVEFLVSFYNNEISEKSEIFDDQFSVERPDGSNFTLKIRSTKLEDSAMYFCASNQQGPYEQYFGPGTRLTVT.

This chain joins TRBV14 and TRBJ2-1; weak D call: TRBD1 (6 bases). Germline values: CDR1 SGHDN, CDR2 FVKESK. The CDR3 length is 15 residues. V was pared by 9 bases and J by 6 bases, with 21 bases between. The CDR3 DNA reads TGTGCCAGATCCCGGTTGACCAGGGGTCCCAATGAGCAGTTCTTC. It translates to CARSRLTRGPNEQFF.

This clonotype has just a few counts. One junction end disagrees with the germline gene, perhaps due to a read error. The J gene is TRBJ2-5, the V gene TRBV11-2, with 8 positions matching TRBD2. The DNA matches TRBJ2-7 better at its end, which makes the J call doubtful. This CDR3 contains 15 residues. Germline V CDR1 and CDR2: SGHAT, FQNNGV. CDR3 DNA: TGTGCCAGAAGCTTGGCTCAGAGCGGGGGATACGAGCAGTACTTC. Protein: CARSLAQSGGYEQYF.

A few counts support this clonotype. The chain combines TRBV5-1 with TRBJ2-5; 7 positions match TRBD2. The length of the CDR3 is 15 residues. Per germline, CDR1 SGHRS and CDR2 YFSETQ. V lost 7 bases and J lost 1; bases outside the gene matches: 10. CDR3 loop: CASGSGTAPQETQYF. The DNA of the CDR3 is TGCGCCAGCGGAAGCGGGACCGCTCCCCAAGAGACCCAGTACTTC. The full variable domain, with the rest looked up from reference TRBV5-1 and TRBJ2-5, is KAGVTQTPRYLIKTRGQQVTLSCSPISGHRSVSWYQQTPGQGLQFLFEYFSETQRNKGNFPGRFSGRQFSNSRSEMNVSTLELGDSALYLCASGSGTAPQETQYFGPGTRLLVL.

The V gene is TRBV5-1, the J gene TRBJ2-7; D call uncertain. V lost 0 bases and J 6 bases, leaving 16 bases between the germline ends. Germline assignment: CDR1 SGHRS and CDR2 YFSETQ. The CDR3 length is 15 residues. CDR3 in amino acids: CASSLDAGPGGEQYF. The CDR3 DNA reads as TGCGCCAGCAGCTTGGACGCAGGACCAGGCGGCGAGCAGTACTTC. Full variable domain (outside the CDR3, taken from reference TRBV5-1 and TRBJ2-7): KAGVTQTPRYLIKTRGQQVTLSCSPISGHRSVSWYQQTPGQGLQFLFEYFSETQRNKGNFPGRFSGRQFSNSRSEMNVSTLELGDSALYLCASSLDAGPGGEQYFGPGTRLTVT.